The 29 T cell receptor beta chains reported below all come from one sample, sequenced in a study of siplizumab effects on memory and regulatory T cells. Some clones are missing from TCRdb's copy, which holds only in-frame ones; the method was immunoSEQ multiplex PCR. The table has 65,000 to 85,000 clones, 93% seen once. The sample comprised CD8+ T cells sorted from blood. Source of these receptors: a human donor in good health.

The chain employs TRBV7-9 and TRBJ2-7; D gene ambiguous. Trimming stripped 5 bases from V and 5 bases from J, with 13 bases between. This CDR3 comprises 13 residues. Germline V gene data show CDR1 as SEHNR and CDR2 as FQNEAQ (reference sequence). CDR3 amino acids: CASSPPASDEQYF. The CDR3 DNA follows: TGTGCCAGCAGCCCACCAGCATCGGACGAGCAGTACTTC.

The gene calls are TRBV7-2 and TRBJ2-1; 11 nucleotides line up with TRBD2. This CDR3 is built from 17 residues. V shed 1 base and J 4 bases; nucleotides not matched to a gene: 6. Per the germline V gene, CDR1 is SGHTA and CDR2 is FQGNSA. In nucleotides, the CDR3 is TGTGCCAGCAGCTTAGGGGTAGCGGGGGGGAATTACAATGAGCAGTTCTTC. Protein product: CASSLGVAGGNYNEQFF.

The V call is TRBV7-4, the J call TRBJ2-3; D may be TRBD2 (6 bases). V was clipped by 1 base and J by 9 bases, with 11 bases between them. Germline V gene lookup returns CDR1 SGHVT and CDR2 SQSDAQ. This CDR3 comprises 13 residues. CDR3 in amino acids: CASSLGRDRTQYF. In DNA, the CDR3 is TGTGCCAGCAGCTTAGGGCGGGACCGGACGCAGTATTTT.

Only a few counts were recorded for this clone. At one of its ends the junction is not consistent with the germline gene, which may arise from a read error. This sequence joins TRBV7-7 and TRBJ2-7; maybe TRBD2 (6 bases). This CDR3 spans 14 amino acids. CDR1 is SSHAT and CDR2 is FNYEAQ in the germline V gene (reference sequence). CDR3: CASSVAEGLYEQYF. The CDR3 nucleotides are TGTGCCAGCAGCGTAGCGGAAGGGCTCTACGAGCAGTACTTC.

The rearrangement links TRBV4-3 to TRBJ1-3; TRBD1 agrees at 7 bases. This CDR3 has 15 residues. V lost 3 bases and J lost 4; bases outside the gene matches: 6. The germline CDR1 and CDR2 sequences are LGHNA and YSLEER. The CDR3 sequence is CASSQTTGTGNTIYF. CDR3 DNA sequence: TGCGCCAGCAGCCAGACGACAGGGACGGGAAACACCATATATTTT.

The J gene is TRBJ2-1, the V gene TRBV27; 7 bases map to TRBD2. The CDR3 length is 15 residues. J lost 3 bases, V lost 5 bases, and 7 bases had no gene match. CDR1 and CDR2 from the germline V gene are MNHEY and SMNVEV (reference sequence). For the CDR3, the DNA is TGTGCCAGCAGTCCAGCTGGGGGGGACTACAATGAGCAGTTCTTC. Its translation is CASSPAGGDYNEQFF.

The chain has TRBV5-4 and TRBJ2-7, with 12 positions matching TRBD2. The CDR3 sequence is 15 residues long. Looked up from germline, CDR1 is SGHNT and CDR2 is YYREEE (reference sequence). V shed 4 bases, J shed 5 bases, and the junction held 7 bases outside the gene matches. The CDR3 DNA sequence: TGTGCCAGCAGCCCATGGACTAGCGGGGCCCACGAGCAGTACTTC. It is translated as CASSPWTSGAHEQYF. Looking up the rest from reference TRBV5-4 and TRBJ2-7 gives the full variable domain: ETGVTQSPTHLIKTRGQQVTLRCSSQSGHNTVSWYQQALGQGPQFIFQYYREEENGRGNFPPRFSGLQFPNYSSELNVNALELDDSALYLCASSPWTSGAHEQYFGPGTRLTVT.

The rearrangement uses TRBV19 and TRBJ2-7, with 10 bases fitting TRBD2. From germline, CDR1 is LNHDA and CDR2 SQIVND (reference sequence). V was pared by 1 base and J by 2 bases, with 2 bases of the junction left unmatched. The CDR3 length is 15 residues. CDR3 amino acids: CASSIGSGGTYEQYF. CDR3 bases: TGTGCCAGTAGTATAGGTAGCGGGGGGACCTACGAGCAGTACTTC.

This chain links TRBV9 with TRBJ1-3, with D perhaps matching TRBD1 (5 bases). This CDR3 comprises 17 residues. The V and J ends lost 0 bases and 4 bases respectively, with 17 bases between them. Per the germline V gene, CDR1 is SGDLS and CDR2 is YYNGEE. In DNA form, the CDR3 reads TGTGCCAGCAGCGTAGATCTTGCGGGGCAGAACGGAAACACCATATATTTT. Translated, it gives CASSVDLAGQNGNTIYF.

The chain links TRBV5-1 to TRBJ2-3; no firm D call. The ends were cut back, 0 bases at V and 2 bases at J, with 7 bases in the middle. Germline loops: CDR1 SGHRS, CDR2 YFSETQ. The CDR3 is 14 amino acids. The CDR3 sequence is CASSLGASTDTQYF. CDR3 sequence (DNA): TGCGCCAGCAGCTTGGGGGCATCCACAGATACGCAGTATTTT.

This clone was observed once. V and J are TRBV5-1 and TRBJ2-7; TRBD1 matches at 7 bases. Germline CDR1 reads SGHRS; CDR2 reads YFSETQ. With 1 base clipped from V and 5 bases from J, the junction kept 6 bases outside the gene matches. This CDR3 spans 14 amino acids. This chain's CDR3 is CASSLYEGADEQYF. DNA for the CDR3: TGCGCCAGCAGCTTGTACGAGGGGGCGGACGAGCAGTACTTC. The whole variable domain, filled in from reference TRBV5-1 and TRBJ2-7, reads KAGVTQTPRYLIKTRGQQVTLSCSPISGHRSVSWYQQTPGQGLQFLFEYFSETQRNKGNFPGRFSGRQFSNSRSEMNVSTLELGDSALYLCASSLYEGADEQYFGPGTRLTVT.

The V and J genes are TRBV9 and TRBJ2-1; 9 bases are shared with TRBD2. CDR1 SGDLS and CDR2 YYNGEE come from the germline V gene. The V gene end was trimmed by 0 bases and the J gene end by 6 bases; junction bases not matched to a gene: 4. The CDR3 has 15 residues. DNA for the CDR3: TGTGCCAGCAGCGTAGACGGCGGGGGGGCCAATGAGCAGTTCTTC. Translated: CASSVDGGGANEQFF. The variable domain in full, with the rest retrieved from reference TRBV9 and TRBJ2-1, is DSGVTQTPKHLITATGQRVTLRCSPRSGDLSVYWYQQSLDQGLQFLIQYYNGEERAKGNILERFSAQQFPDLHSELNLSSLELGDSALYFCASSVDGGGANEQFFGPGTRLTVL.

The chain joins TRBV2 to TRBJ1-4, with D possibly being TRBD1 (5 bases). V was pared by 6 bases and J by 0 bases, with 8 bases between. The CDR3 runs 14 residues. CDR1 is SNHLY and CDR2 is FYNNEI in the germline V gene. The CDR3, as DNA: TGTGCCAGCAGAGGGGCCGCAACTAATGAAAAACTGTTTTTT. Translation: CASRGAATNEKLFF.

The J gene is TRBJ2-1, the V gene TRBV18; D ambiguous. Germline CDR1 and CDR2: KGHSH and LQKENI. The CDR3 extends over 15 amino acids. The germline V and J ends were trimmed by 0 bases and 2 bases, with 8 bases remaining between them. CDR3 nucleotide sequence: TGTGCCAGCTCACCACCAGGACCGACCTACAATGAGCAGTTCTTC. Protein sequence: CASSPPGPTYNEQFF.

The chain uses TRBV7-9 and TRBJ1-1, with D unresolved. The CDR3 is 14 residues long. With 1 base removed from V and 11 bases from J, the gap between germline ends came to 17 bases. Germline lookup yields CDR1 SEHNR and CDR2 FQNEAQ (reference sequence). CDR3 DNA: TGTGCCAGCAGCTTAGGGTACATAACCCAGGAGGCTTTCTTT. This translates into CASSLGYITQEAFF.

The chain couples TRBV27 to TRBJ1-6; 10 bases match TRBD1. V trimming: 3 bases; J trimming: 8 bases; junction bases outside the gene matches: 1. The CDR3 consists of 14 residues. Per germline, CDR1 MNHEY and CDR2 SMNVEV (reference sequence). CDR3 in amino acids: CASSFGTGDSPLHF. CDR3 nucleotides: TGTGCCAGCAGTTTTGGGACAGGGGATTCACCCCTCCACTTT.

The chain carries TRBV11-1 and TRBJ2-7; no reliable D call. V lost 5 bases and J 5 bases, leaving 7 bases between the germline ends. CDR1 and CDR2 from the germline V gene are SGHAT and FQDESV (reference sequence). This CDR3 has 11 amino acids. CDR3 coding DNA: TGTGCCAGCAGCGTTACCGACGAGCAGTACTTC. Protein: CASSVTDEQYF.

The chain employs TRBV7-9 and TRBJ2-7, with 9 positions matching TRBD1. The CDR3 runs to 15 residues. Trimming removed 1 base from V and 6 bases from J; junction bases left unmatched: 7. Germline CDR1 is SEHNR and CDR2 is FQNEAQ (reference sequence). The CDR3 reads CASSLGGTGLFEQYF. The CDR3 region has the DNA TGTGCCAGCAGCTTAGGTGGGACAGGGTTGTTCGAGCAGTACTTC.

This clone appeared a single time. This chain links TRBV6-5 with TRBJ1-4; 7 positions agree with TRBD1. CDR3 length: 14 residues. J gave up 6 bases and V 6 bases, and 7 bases lay outside the gene matches. Germline V CDR1 and CDR2: MNHEY, SVGAGI. In DNA, the CDR3 is TGTGCCAGCAGGACCGGGACAGCTCATGAAAAACTGTTTTTT. It encodes CASRTGTAHEKLFF.

The chain links TRBV7-2 to TRBJ2-1; 10 bases are a match to TRBD2. The CDR3 is 15 amino acids. Germline V lookup: CDR1 SGHTA, CDR2 FQGNSA. With V trimmed by 1 base and J by 7 bases, 4 bases remained unmatched. CDR3 nucleotide sequence: TGTGCCAGCAGCTTAGAAGCGGGGGGGCTTAATGAGCAGTTCTTC. Encoded protein: CASSLEAGGLNEQFF.

The chain joins TRBV5-4 to TRBJ2-5; weak D call: TRBD2 (7 bases). CDR3 size: 16 residues. Deletions cut 0 bases from V and 2 bases from J, with 14 bases between. CDR1 and CDR2 from the germline V gene are SGHNT and YYREEE (reference sequence). The CDR3: CASSLVGRGGQETQYF. Here the CDR3 DNA reads TGTGCCAGCAGCTTGGTAGGTAGGGGGGGGCAAGAGACCCAGTACTTC. The complete variable domain, with remaining parts taken from reference TRBV5-4 and TRBJ2-5, reads ETGVTQSPTHLIKTRGQQVTLRCSSQSGHNTVSWYQQALGQGPQFIFQYYREEENGRGNFPPRFSGLQFPNYSSELNVNALELDDSALYLCASSLVGRGGQETQYFGPGTRLLVL.

The rearrangement joins TRBV4-1 to TRBJ1-1; no firm D call. This CDR3 region has 13 residues. Germline values: CDR1 MGHRA, CDR2 YSYEKL. V lost 1 base to trimming and J lost 0 bases, with 3 bases between them. CDR3: CASSQAVNTEAFF. In DNA form, the CDR3 reads TGCGCCAGCAGCCAAGCGGTGAACACTGAAGCTTTCTTT.

This clone is a singleton in its sample. This chain links TRBV10-2 with TRBJ2-1, with TRBD2 as a possible D gene (5 bases). CDR3 size: 14 residues. Germline V gene sequence: CDR1 WSHSY, CDR2 SAAADI. Between the trimmed V and J ends, which lost 5 bases and 3 bases, there was a span of 11 bases. In nucleotides, the CDR3 is TGCGCCAGCAGTTTAGCGAACCACTACAATGAGCAGTTCTTC. Translated, it gives CASSLANHYNEQFF.

This sequence joins TRBV27 and TRBJ1-2, with D perhaps TRBD1 (6 bases). CDR1 MNHEY and CDR2 SMNVEV come from the germline V gene (reference sequence). With 5 bases removed from V and 4 bases from J, the gap between germline ends came to 17 bases. The CDR3 spans 15 residues. The CDR3 bases are TGTGCCAGCAGTCCGGGGACAATCCCCTTCTATGGCTACACCTTC. This translates into CASSPGTIPFYGYTF.

V is TRBV11-1 and J is TRBJ2-3; D is uncertain. CDR1 and CDR2 from the germline V gene are SGHAT and FQDESV (reference sequence). This CDR3 has 12 amino acids. Trimming took off 0 bases at V and 6 bases at J, with 4 bases between the two ends. In DNA form, the CDR3 reads TGTGCCAGCAGCTTAGCGTCGGATACGCAGTATTTT. Residues: CASSLASDTQYF.

The V call is TRBV13, the J call TRBJ1-2, with 9 positions matching TRBD1. The germline gives CDR1 PRHDT, CDR2 FYEKMQ (reference sequence). The junction had 9 bases not matched to a gene; V was cut back by 2 bases and J by 8 bases. The CDR3 contains 15 residues. The CDR3 bases are TGTGCCAGCAGCTTAACCCAGGGGACAGGGAAAGGCTACACCTTC. It yields the protein CASSLTQGTGKGYTF.

V is TRBV13 and J is TRBJ2-7; tentative D call: TRBD2 (5 bases). Germline lookup yields CDR1 PRHDT and CDR2 FYEKMQ (reference sequence). The ends were cut back, 5 bases at V and 2 bases at J, with 16 bases in the middle. This CDR3 region has 15 residues. CDR3 protein: CASSATEGRPYEQYF. In nucleotides, the CDR3 is TGTGCCAGCAGCGCCACCGAGGGTCGCCCCTACGAGCAGTACTTC.

This rearrangement joins TRBV11-2 to TRBJ1-1, with D unclear. CDR3 size: 14 residues. Trimming cost V 5 bases and J 5 bases, with 15 bases left between them. Germline values: CDR1 SGHAT, CDR2 FQNNGV. CDR3 sequence: CASSPYSGKTEAFF. The CDR3 coding sequence is TGTGCCAGCAGCCCTTACTCGGGCAAGACTGAAGCTTTCTTT.

The genes are TRBV28 and TRBJ2-7; TRBD2 is a possible D gene (6 bases). V was shortened by 3 bases and J by 5 bases, with 17 bases between the two germline ends. Germline assignment: CDR1 MDHEN and CDR2 SYDVKM. The CDR3 covers 15 residues. CDR3 nucleotides: TGTGCCAGCAGTTTCCGGGGGACCCTAAGCAACGAGCAGTACTTC. It specifies CASSFRGTLSNEQYF.